One sample yielded the 25 T cell receptor beta chains listed below, sequenced in a study of post-analysis software for immune sequencing data. Findings of the study overall: In patients, 4 to 6 TRBV segments were more frequent than in controls, with TRBV5-6, TRBV5-1 and TRBV20-1 among them.

The library was made from cDNA and included unique molecular identifiers. One entry per CDR3 protein, called by TCRdb with MiXCR from the PCR reads. The sample holds some 700,000 distinct CDR3 sequences; 59% are singletons and the top ten take 11%. These receptors have no known antigen. Material for sequencing was blood. These receptors were obtained from a girl under 10 years old with multiple sclerosis.

The V call is TRBV7-2, the J call TRBJ2-1, with TRBD2 as a possible D gene (6 bases). Germline V gene sequence: CDR1 SGHTA, CDR2 FQGNSA. The CDR3 length is 15 residues. Trimming stripped 5 bases from V and 3 bases from J, with 14 bases between. The CDR3 sequence is CASSPPGVFYNEQFF. As DNA, the CDR3 is TGTGCCAGCAGCCCCCCGGGAGTATTCTACAATGAGCAGTTCTTC.

The chain combines TRBV3-1 with TRBJ2-1; 13 nucleotides line up with TRBD2. J was trimmed by 7 bases and V by 4 bases; bases with no gene match: 7. This CDR3 has 16 amino acids. Germline CDR1 LGHDT, CDR2 YNNKEL (reference sequence). The CDR3 is CASSPRELAGGNEQFF. The CDR3 DNA reads as TGTGCCAGCAGCCCCCGGGAACTAGCGGGGGGGAATGAGCAGTTCTTC.

This chain connects TRBV10-3 to TRBJ2-1; 14 bases are a match to TRBD2. The CDR3 totals 15 residues. V shed 6 bases, J shed 5 bases, and the junction held 3 bases outside the gene matches. Germline CDR1 ENHRY, CDR2 SYGVKD. The CDR3: CAIRGTSGGDNEQFF. The CDR3 nucleotides are TGTGCCATCAGGGGGACTAGCGGGGGTGACAATGAGCAGTTCTTC.

V and J are TRBV19 and TRBJ1-2; no firm D call. The CDR3 length is 15 residues. Per germline, CDR1 LNHDA and CDR2 SQIVND (reference sequence). V was clipped by 0 bases and J by 8 bases, with 16 bases between them. In nucleotides, the CDR3 is TGTGCCAGTAGTATAGAAGGTGCCGGGATTGGGGGCTACACCTTC. Protein product: CASSIEGAGIGGYTF.

The J gene is TRBJ2-7, the V gene TRBV25-1; the D gene could be TRBD1 or TRBD2 (6 bases each). V shed 2 bases and J shed 7 bases, with 15 bases lying between them. CDR1 and CDR2 from the germline V gene are MGHDK and SYGVNS. The CDR3 spans 14 residues. The CDR3 loop is CASSERGALREQYF. For the CDR3, the DNA is TGTGCCAGCAGTGAAAGGGGGGCGCTGAGGGAGCAGTACTTC.

CDR3 bases: TGTGCCATCAGTGAGTCGAAGGGGACTAGCGGGAGGTATTTT. Protein product: CAISESKGTSGRYF. The chain carries TRBV10-3 and TRBJ2-3, with 14 nucleotides matching TRBD2. This CDR3 is built from 14 residues. Germline-derived CDR1 and CDR2 are ENHRY and SYGVKD. Losses at the gene ends were 0 bases for V and 14 bases for J; bases not matched to a gene: 4.

This clonotype was observed a few times. The rearrangement uses TRBV5-1 and TRBJ2-3; 7 bases are a match to TRBD1. Germline trimming cut 3 bases from V and 0 bases from J; bases unmatched to any gene: 1. CDR1 is SGHRS and CDR2 is YFSETQ in the germline V gene. This CDR3 comprises 14 residues. The CDR3 region is CASSWTGSTDTQYF. The CDR3 DNA reads TGCGCCAGCAGCTGGACAGGAAGCACAGATACGCAGTATTTT.

This clonotype was observed a few times. CDR3 bases: TGTGCCAGCAGTTATCGAGGACCTTATGACAGGGCGTTCTTC. Its translation is CASSYRGPYDRAFF. The rearrangement links TRBV6-2 or TRBV6-3 to TRBJ2-1, with TRBD1 matching 7 bases. The ends lost 3 bases at V and 15 bases at J; junction bases unmatched: 14. The CDR3 has 14 amino acids. Germline V gene sequence: CDR1 MNHEY, CDR2 SVGEGT.

A word on this clonotype: At one end the junction does not follow the germline gene, possibly because of a read error. The chain joins TRBV29-1 to TRBJ1-4, with 8 bases that match TRBD1. The V gene's germline CDR1 is SQVTM and CDR2 ANQGSEA. CDR3 size: 18 residues. The CDR3 coding sequence is TGCAGCGTTCTCGACAGGGGAAGACACAAAAACCAGAATGAAAAACGGTTTTTT. Translating gives CSVLDRGRHKNQNEKRFF.

This sequence joins TRBV5-1 and TRBJ2-1, with TRBD2 matching over 8 bases. Trimming cost V 5 bases and J 9 bases; bases outside gene matches: 16. Germline loops: CDR1 SGHRS, CDR2 YFSETQ. The CDR3 is made up of 16 amino acids. The CDR3 reads CASREVPGLVNAEQFF. CDR3 in DNA: TGCGCCAGCAGAGAAGTTCCGGGACTAGTAAACGCTGAGCAGTTCTTC.

Worth noting for this clonotype: Compared with germline, one end of the junction differs, possibly owing to a read error. This chain uses TRBV20-1 with TRBJ2-3; TRBD2 matches at 11 bases. This CDR3 is 15 amino acids long. In germline, CDR1 is DFQATT, CDR2 SNEGSKA (reference sequence). CDR3 region: CSARGLAGGADTQYF. The CDR3 DNA reads TGCAGTGCAAGAGGGCTAGCGGGGGGTGCGGATACGCAGTATTTT.

This sequence joins TRBV5-1 and TRBJ1-1; D is uncertain. The V end was cut by 2 bases, the J end by 4 bases, with 18 bases between. The CDR3 has 16 residues. In germline, CDR1 is SGHRS, CDR2 YFSETQ. CDR3 coding DNA: TGCGCCAGCAGCTTCCTCCAGGCGCCCGGCAGCACTGAAGCTTTCTTT. Translated: CASSFLQAPGSTEAFF.

V gene TRBV5-1 combines with J gene TRBJ2-7; maybe TRBD2 (5 bases). The V and J ends lost 4 bases and 5 bases respectively, with 10 bases between them. The CDR3 is 12 amino acids. Germline V gives CDR1 SGHRS, CDR2 YFSETQ. CDR3 residues: CASSPSGNEQYF. The CDR3 DNA sequence: TGCGCCAGCAGCCCGTCGGGGAACGAGCAGTACTTC. Full variable domain (rest looked up from reference TRBV5-1 and TRBJ2-7): KAGVTQTPRYLIKTRGQQVTLSCSPISGHRSVSWYQQTPGQGLQFLFEYFSETQRNKGNFPGRFSGRQFSNSRSEMNVSTLELGDSALYLCASSPSGNEQYFGPGTRLTVT.

This clonotype was seen a handful of times. The chain's CDR3 is CASSLAAGGGDEKLFF. CDR3 DNA: TGTGCCAGCAGCTTGGCGGCGGGAGGGGGCGATGAAAAACTGTTTTTT. The chain has TRBV7-9 and TRBJ1-4; 7 nucleotides align to TRBD1. CDR3 size: 16 residues. With V trimmed by 3 bases and J by 6 bases, 10 bases remained unmatched. Per germline, CDR1 SEHNR and CDR2 FQNEAQ (reference sequence).

The chain is built from TRBV6-5 and TRBJ2-3; the match to TRBD2 covers 8 bases. The CDR3 covers 16 residues. Germline assignment: CDR1 MNHEY and CDR2 SVGAGI. V was clipped by 0 bases and J by 5 bases; unmatched bases: 7. The CDR3 nucleotides read TGTGCCAGCAGTTACTCAGCGGGGGCGGGGGGAGATACGCAGTATTTT. Its translation: CASSYSAGAGGDTQYF.

This clonotype was recorded only once. The rearrangement uses TRBV6-4 and TRBJ2-2; weak D call: TRBD2 (5 bases). The CDR3 runs to 17 residues. The germline CDR1 and CDR2 sequences are MRHNA and SNTAGT. Trimming shortened V by 0 bases and J by 2 bases, and 13 bases separated the two germline ends. The CDR3 loop reads CASSDSNGKGNTGELFF. CDR3 in DNA: TGTGCCAGCAGTGACTCAAACGGGAAGGGAAACACCGGGGAGCTGTTTTTT.

This clonotype was detected only a few times. The chain employs TRBV11-2 and TRBJ1-2, with D perhaps TRBD1 (5 bases). The CDR3 has 16 amino acids. V was shortened by 5 bases and J by 4 bases, with 20 bases between the two germline ends. Looked up from germline, CDR1 is SGHAT and CDR2 is FQNNGV. The CDR3 DNA is TGTGCCAGCAGCCCAATAAACCGCCAGGGTGGCTATGGCTACACCTTC. Its protein product is CASSPINRQGGYGYTF. The full variable domain, rest sourced from reference TRBV11-2 and TRBJ1-2, is EAGVAQSPRYKIIEKRQSVAFWCNPISGHATLYWYQQILGQGPKLLIQFQNNGVVDDSQLPKDRFSAERLKGVDSTLKIQPAKLEDSAVYLCASSPINRQGGYGYTFGSGTRLTVV.

This clonotype was counted a single time. V and J are TRBV6-5 and TRBJ2-5; 9 nucleotides align to TRBD2. The CDR3 spans 15 residues. CDR1 MNHEY and CDR2 SVGAGI come from the germline V gene. With 3 bases clipped from V and 4 bases from J, the junction kept 6 bases outside the gene matches. The DNA of the CDR3 is TGTGCCAGCAGTTATTCAGCGGGGGGAGGAGAGACCCAGTACTTC. Translating it yields CASSYSAGGGETQYF.

In this sample, this clonotype turned up a few times. The J gene is TRBJ1-1, the V gene TRBV29-1; the D is unclear. There are 10 residues in the CDR3. V lost 7 bases and J lost 5, with 8 bases in between. Germline loops: CDR1 SQVTM, CDR2 ANQGSEA. CDR3 protein: CSARMTEAFF. The CDR3 DNA is TGCAGCGCCCGGATGACTGAAGCTTTCTTT.

The chain couples TRBV24-1 to TRBJ2-1, with D possibly being TRBD1 (5 bases). Germline V gives CDR1 KGHDR, CDR2 SFDVKD. This CDR3 is 13 amino acids long. Trimming removed 4 bases at V and 7 bases at J, with 10 bases between. CDR3 loop: CATSDSDRNEQFF. DNA of the CDR3: TGTGCCACCAGTGACTCCGACAGAAATGAGCAGTTCTTC.

This clonotype was seen more than once but under ten times. The chain has TRBV6-5 and TRBJ2-4; TRBD1 matches at 7 bases. Trimming took 0 bases from V and 0 from J; bases not matched to a gene: 5. Germline CDR1 reads MNHEY; CDR2 reads SVGAGI. The CDR3 sequence is 17 residues long. CDR3: CASSYSTGTVAKNIQYF. The CDR3 region has the DNA TGTGCCAGCAGTTACTCGACAGGGACCGTAGCCAAAAACATTCAGTACTTC.

V is TRBV29-1 and J is TRBJ2-7; 10 bases map to TRBD1. CDR1 is SQVTM, CDR2 ANQGSEA, per germline. CDR3 size: 12 residues. Trimming removed 7 bases from V and 6 bases from J; junction bases left unmatched: 6. This CDR3 reads CSAETGGGEQYF. As DNA, the CDR3 is TGCAGCGCCGAGACAGGGGGCGGCGAGCAGTACTTC.

The chain is built from TRBV29-1 and TRBJ1-2, with 11 bases fitting TRBD1. The V gene's germline CDR1 is SQVTM and CDR2 ANQGSEA. This CDR3 is 16 amino acids long. V was pared by 1 base and J by 5 bases, with 9 bases of the junction left unmatched. For the CDR3, the DNA is TGCAGCGTTGAAGGGACAGGGGGCGGAGTAGGGTATGGCTACACCTTC. Its translation is CSVEGTGGGVGYGYTF.

The V and J genes are TRBV20-1 and TRBJ2-1; TRBD1 matches 9 bases. Losses at the gene ends were 5 bases for V and 2 bases for J; bases not matched to a gene: 7. CDR1 DFQATT and CDR2 SNEGSKA come from the germline V gene (reference sequence). The CDR3 length is 15 residues. The CDR3 nucleotides are TGCAGTGCTCTCTCGGACAGGGGACCCTACAATGAGCAGTTCTTC. Protein sequence: CSALSDRGPYNEQFF.

The chain couples TRBV5-1 to TRBJ1-1, with D hard to call. V shed 4 bases and J shed 0 bases, with 13 bases lying between them. The CDR3 runs to 15 residues. Germline V gene data show CDR1 as SGHRS and CDR2 as YFSETQ. CDR3 protein: CASSVDRSMNTEAFF. The CDR3, as DNA: TGCGCCAGCAGCGTGGACCGCTCTATGAACACTGAAGCTTTCTTT.